This passage covers 18 T cell receptor beta chains from one sample sequenced in a study of T-cell reconstitution after alpha-beta-depleted transplantation in children. Unique molecular identifiers were used in preparing the TCRbeta library. Using its own MiXCR run on the PCR reads, TCRdb lists one record per CDR3 protein. This table has about 120,000 distinct CDR3 sequences, over 9% appearing once. Sequencing was performed on PBMCs from the stem cell graft donor, taken from the stem cell graft. These receptors all come from a human donor who donated a stem cell graft to a child with acute lymphoblastic leukemia.

By sample fraction, this clonotype is medium-sized. CDR3 DNA: TGCGCCAGCAGCCAAGATTACAGGAGGGATACGCAGTATTTT. Translated: CASSQDYRRDTQYF. The chain is built from TRBV4-3 and TRBJ2-3, with D perhaps being TRBD1 or TRBD2 (5 bases each). The germline CDR1 and CDR2 sequences are LGHNA and YSLEER. V was cut by 0 bases and J by 6 bases, with 10 bases left in between. CDR3 size: 14 residues.

Note on this clonotype: Being one base from a much bigger clone, this may be a read error. The CDR3 loop reads CASSQAGTVEAYEQYF. The DNA for the CDR3 is TGCGCCAGCAGCCAAGCCGGGACAGTCGAAGCCTACGAGCAGTACTTC. The chain is built from TRBV4-3 and TRBJ2-7; 7 bases are a match to TRBD1. Unmatched junction bases numbered 8, after V lost 1 base and J lost 2 bases. This CDR3 spans 16 amino acids. CDR1 is LGHNA, CDR2 YSLEER, per germline.

This clonotype was seen many times. This sequence joins TRBV7-2 and TRBJ2-3, with 10 bases that match TRBD1. V lost 5 bases to trimming and J lost 3 bases; unmatched junction nucleotides: 5. Germline V gene sequence: CDR1 SGHTA, CDR2 FQGNSA. The CDR3 runs 15 residues. CDR3 region: CASSPPGQGTDTQYF. DNA of the CDR3: TGTGCCAGCAGCCCCCCGGGACAGGGGACAGATACGCAGTATTTT.

This clonotype was observed many times. The V gene is TRBV12-3 or TRBV12-4, the J gene TRBJ2-5, with TRBD1 identical over 9 bases. The V segment lost 5 bases and the J segment 6 bases; nucleotides outside the gene matches: 10. The CDR3 runs to 15 residues. The CDR3 region is CASSTDRGLVKTQYF. In nucleotides, the CDR3 is TGTGCCAGCAGTACGGACAGGGGTCTTGTGAAGACCCAGTACTTC.

There are a few counts of this clonotype. Being one base from a much bigger clone, this may be a read error. The chain joins TRBV28 to TRBJ2-4; the D gene is possibly TRBD2 (6 bases). This CDR3 spans 13 amino acids. CDR1 and CDR2 (germline): MDHEN, SYDVKM. CDR3: CASGREAGNSQYF. The CDR3 bases are TGTGCCAGCGGTAGGGAGGCCGGAAACAGTCAGTACTTC.

This clonotype was seen at least ten times. The V call is TRBV12-3 or TRBV12-4, the J call TRBJ2-5; perhaps TRBD2 as D (6 bases). The V end was cut by 7 bases, the J end by 5 bases, with 14 bases between. The CDR3 sequence is 13 residues long. CDR3 sequence: CASTLGGGETQYF. DNA of the CDR3: TGTGCCAGCACCTTGGGGGGAGGCGAGACCCAGTACTTC.

Regarding this clonotype: With a much larger clone just one base away, this may be a read error. V is TRBV15 and J is TRBJ2-1; 8 bases are shared with TRBD2. The V gene end was trimmed by 0 bases and the J gene end by 9 bases; junction bases not matched to a gene: 7. CDR3 length equals 15 residues. In germline, CDR1 is LNHNV, CDR2 YYDKDF (reference sequence). The CDR3 coding sequence is TGTGCCACCAGCAGAGACCCGCGGGAGGTCGCTGAGCAGTTCTTC. Encoded protein: CATSRDPREVAEQFF.

This clonotype came up many times. The chain carries TRBV20-1 and TRBJ2-7, with 8 bases aligning to TRBD1. The length of the CDR3 is 14 residues. The junction had 14 bases not matched to a gene; V was cut back by 6 bases and J by 7 bases. Looked up from germline, CDR1 is DFQATT and CDR2 is SNEGSKA (reference sequence). CDR3 DNA sequence: TGCAGTGCCGAGGACAGGGTCTCAATACGGGAGCAGTACTTC. This encodes CSAEDRVSIREQYF.

This clonotype was observed many times. This chain joins TRBV7-9 and TRBJ1-1, with D perhaps matching TRBD1 (5 bases). The CDR3 length is 14 residues. Germline V gene sequence: CDR1 SEHNR, CDR2 FQNEAQ (reference sequence). The V and J ends lost 0 bases and 1 base respectively, with 6 bases between them. The CDR3, as DNA: TGTGCCAGCAGCTTAGCCCAGGGGAACACTGAAGCTTTCTTT. It codes for CASSLAQGNTEAFF.

This clonotype was seen repeatedly, ten times or more. This sequence joins TRBV5-1 and TRBJ2-3; a weak D match, TRBD2 (5 bases). Trimming cost V 4 bases and J 9 bases, with 18 bases left between them. Germline CDR1 SGHRS, CDR2 YFSETQ. The CDR3 extends over 14 amino acids. CDR3 region: CASSEVPAGQTQYF. The CDR3 region has the DNA TGCGCCAGCAGCGAGGTCCCGGCGGGCCAGACGCAGTATTTT.

This clonotype was detected many times. The chain recombines TRBV7-9 with TRBJ2-7; tentatively, D is TRBD2 (6 bases). The V end was cut by 4 bases, the J end by 3 bases, with 13 bases between. CDR3 length: 14 amino acids. Germline loops: CDR1 SEHNR, CDR2 FQNEAQ (reference sequence). The CDR3 DNA reads TGTGCCAGCAGCTCCCGGGACTTCCACTACGAGCAGTACTTC. It translates to CASSSRDFHYEQYF.

This clonotype was seen at least ten times. The rearrangement joins TRBV12-3 or TRBV12-4 to TRBJ1-4, with D perhaps matching TRBD1 (6 bases). V lost 7 bases to trimming and J lost 11 bases, with 11 bases between them. This CDR3 is built from 11 residues. This CDR3 is CASTEGGKLFF. The CDR3 nucleotides read TGTGCCAGCACCGAGGGGGGGAAACTGTTTTTT.

This clonotype was counted at least ten times. As DNA, the CDR3 is TGTGCCAGCAGCAAAGCGCTCCCCCCGGATCCTGACAGGGGCCTTTATGGCTACACCTTC. Amino acids: CASSKALPPDPDRGLYGYTF. This sequence joins TRBV21-1 and TRBJ1-2; the table gives TRBD1 as D, unverified against the DNA. TRBV21-1 is recorded as a pseudogene. The CDR3 is 20 amino acids.

This clonotype was observed at least ten times. The V and J genes are TRBV12-5 and TRBJ1-5; 8 bases line up with TRBD1. Germline-derived CDR1 and CDR2 are LGHNT and FRNRAP. The V segment lost 6 bases and the J segment 5 bases; nucleotides outside the gene matches: 6. CDR3 length equals 14 residues. CDR3 DNA sequence: TGTGCTAGTGGATACGGGACAGGCCATCAGCCCCAGCATTTT. It codes for CASGYGTGHQPQHF. The whole variable domain, filled in from reference TRBV12-5 and TRBJ1-5, reads DARVTQTPRHKVTEMGQEVTMRCQPILGHNTVFWYRQTMMQGLELLAYFRNRAPLDDSGMPKDRFSAEMPDATLATLKIQPSEPRDSAVYFCASGYGTGHQPQHFGDGTRLSIL.

This clonotype was recorded many times. In DNA form, the CDR3 reads TGTGCCAGCAGCCCACGGGCGGGGGGCGCGGGCACCGGGGAGCTGTTTTTT. It translates to CASSPRAGGAGTGELFF. V and J are TRBV7-3 and TRBJ2-2, with 8 bases matching TRBD2. Germline V gives CDR1 SGHTA, CDR2 FQGTGA. CDR3 size: 17 residues. Unmatched junction bases numbered 12, after V lost 5 bases and J lost 4 bases.

This clonotype was detected ten times or more. The chain joins TRBV6-2 or TRBV6-3 to TRBJ2-7; D might be TRBD2 (7 bases). The CDR3 spans 17 residues. Germline lookup yields CDR1 MNHEY and CDR2 SVGEGT. With 7 bases removed from V and 0 bases from J, the gap between germline ends came to 22 bases. CDR3 DNA sequence: TGTGCCAGCACCCCGCCCGCGGGGGCAGGGGTCTCCTACGAGCAGTACTTC. Its protein is CASTPPAGAGVSYEQYF.

There are many counts of this clonotype. V and J are TRBV5-1 and TRBJ1-1, with unresolved D. V was trimmed by 3 bases and J by 1 base, leaving 10 bases between them. The CDR3 runs 14 residues. Germline V lookup: CDR1 SGHRS, CDR2 YFSETQ. DNA for the CDR3: TGCGCCAGCAGCTGGATGGGCAGGAACACTGAAGCTTTCTTT. The encoded protein is CASSWMGRNTEAFF. Using reference TRBV5-1 and TRBJ1-1 for the parts outside the CDR3, the full variable domain is KAGVTQTPRYLIKTRGQQVTLSCSPISGHRSVSWYQQTPGQGLQFLFEYFSETQRNKGNFPGRFSGRQFSNSRSEMNVSTLELGDSALYLCASSWMGRNTEAFFGQGTRLTVV.

This clonotype appeared many times. J is TRBJ2-2 and V is TRBV7-9; TRBD1 agrees at 10 bases. This CDR3 is 15 amino acids long. Trimming removed 4 bases from V and 2 bases from J; junction bases left unmatched: 1. Germline CDR1 is SEHNR and CDR2 is FQNEAQ (reference sequence). CDR3 DNA sequence: TGTGCCAGCAGCTGGACAGGGGGTAACACCGGGGAGCTGTTTTTT. Translating it yields CASSWTGGNTGELFF.